Shown below are 31 T cell receptor beta chains from a single sample sequenced in a study of T cells in Graves' hyperthyroidism and ophthalmopathy. Amplification targeted TCR beta CDR3 regions from RNA transcripts. First-round RT-PCR with HTBI primers amplified the TCR CDR3 region. TCRdb reprocessed the multiplex PCR reads via MiXCR and lists one record per CDR3 protein. The sample yields 560,000 or so distinct CDR3 sequences, about 45% seen once. Source material: peripheral blood or thyroid tissue (not recorded which). The receptors shown here come from a woman aged 18 to 35 with Graves' hyperthyroidism.

The chain joins TRBV29-1 to TRBJ1-2, with a weak D call TRBD1 (6 bases). Germline V gene sequence: CDR1 SQVTM, CDR2 ANQGSEA. With 7 bases removed from V and 5 bases from J, the gap between germline ends came to 14 bases. This CDR3 has 12 residues. The CDR3: CSATGTLYGYTF. As DNA, the CDR3 is TGCAGCGCAACAGGGACATTGTATGGCTACACCTTC.

This clonotype has only a few counts. The chain joins TRBV12-3 or TRBV12-4 to TRBJ2-5; 7 nucleotides agree with TRBD2. The CDR3 consists of 13 residues. The junction had 5 bases not matched to a gene; V was cut back by 7 bases and J by 3 bases. CDR3 nucleotide sequence: TGTGCCAGCAACTGGCTAGCGGAAGAGACCCAGTACTTC. It yields the protein CASNWLAEETQYF.

This clonotype has just a few counts. The chain uses TRBV7-6 and TRBJ2-7; D unclear. V gave up 4 bases and J gave up 7 bases, with 11 bases separating them. CDR1 and CDR2 (germline): SGHVS, FNYEAQ. The CDR3 contains 12 residues. CDR3 nucleotide sequence: TGTGCCAGCAGCTGGACCCTCCGGGAGCAGTACTTC. Its translation is CASSWTLREQYF.

The chain links TRBV10-3 to TRBJ1-3; D perhaps matches TRBD1 (5 bases). Germline V gene sequence: CDR1 ENHRY, CDR2 SYGVKD. The CDR3 runs 15 residues. V lost 4 bases and J 0 bases, leaving 10 bases between the germline ends. The CDR3 sequence: CAISAAGTSGNTIYF. CDR3 coding DNA: TGTGCCATCAGTGCAGCAGGGACCTCTGGAAACACCATATATTTT.

The chain combines TRBV25-1 with TRBJ2-7; the D gene is possibly TRBD2 (6 bases). The CDR3 is made up of 16 amino acids. V shed 2 bases and J shed 7 bases, with 21 bases lying between them. Looked up from germline, CDR1 is MGHDK and CDR2 is SYGVNS. The CDR3 reads CASSERGRDTYNEQYF. DNA for the CDR3: TGTGCCAGCAGTGAACGCGGGCGGGATACCTACAATGAGCAGTACTTC.

This clonotype came up many times. A junction boundary mismatches the germline segment, possibly from a read error. The chain carries TRBV25-1 and TRBJ2-7, with TRBD2 as a possible D gene (5 bases). The germline V gene encodes CDR1 MGHDK and CDR2 SYGVNS. The CDR3 consists of 16 residues. Here the CDR3 DNA reads TGTGCCAGCAGCGAATTGTCGAGCGCTCCGGACTCCCAGCAGTACTTC. Translated, it gives CASSELSSAPDSQQYF.

V and J are TRBV7-9 and TRBJ1-1; possible D gene TRBD1, 6 bases. Between the trimmed V and J ends, which lost 5 bases and 4 bases, there was a span of 11 bases. The CDR3 is 13 residues long. CDR1 is SEHNR and CDR2 is FQNEAQ in the germline V gene (reference sequence). In nucleotides, the CDR3 is TGTGCCAGCAGCGCACAGGGTGGCACTGAAGCTTTCTTT. Its protein is CASSAQGGTEAFF. Full variable domain (missing parts from reference TRBV7-9 and TRBJ1-1): DTGVSQNPRHKITKRGQNVTFRCDPISEHNRLYWYRQTLGQGPEFLTYFQNEAQLEKSRLLSDRFSAERPKGSFSTLEIQRTEQGDSAMYLCASSAQGGTEAFFGQGTRLTVV.

This clonotype came up once. The chain combines TRBV19 with TRBJ1-5; 7 nucleotides align to TRBD1. With 7 bases clipped from V and 8 bases from J, the junction kept 11 bases outside the gene matches. CDR1 and CDR2 from the germline V gene are LNHDA and SQIVND (reference sequence). The CDR3 has 14 residues. The CDR3 is CASTPGGGPKPQHF. The CDR3 DNA is TGTGCCAGTACCCCAGGGGGGGGGCCCAAGCCCCAGCATTTT.

This clonotype was counted at least ten times. The V and J genes are TRBV15 and TRBJ1-3; D gene ambiguous. V lost 2 bases, J lost 4 bases, and 9 bases lay in between. The CDR3 is 14 residues long. Germline V gives CDR1 LNHNV, CDR2 YYDKDF (reference sequence). CDR3: CATSRQSFGNTIYF. DNA for the CDR3: TGTGCCACCAGCAGACAGAGTTTCGGAAACACCATATATTTT.

This clonotype has ten or more counts. This chain connects TRBV7-9 to TRBJ2-7; the D is unclear. This CDR3 comprises 13 residues. The V end lost 1 base, the J end lost 5 bases, and 9 bases lay between the germline ends. Germline V CDR1 and CDR2: SEHNR, FQNEAQ (reference sequence). The CDR3 protein is CASSLVGRDEQYF. CDR3 in DNA: TGTGCCAGCAGCTTAGTGGGTAGGGACGAGCAGTACTTC.

This clonotype came up many times. V usage is TRBV7-2 and J usage is TRBJ2-7, with D hard to call. The V and J ends lost 2 bases and 4 bases respectively, with 12 bases between them. The CDR3 consists of 14 residues. Looked up from germline, CDR1 is SGHTA and CDR2 is FQGNSA. DNA of the CDR3: TGTGCCAGCAGCTTACAATCGACCATGTACGAGCAGTACTTC. Encoded protein: CASSLQSTMYEQYF.

This clonotype appeared once. Since a much larger clone is just one base distant, this may be a read error. This chain joins TRBV2 and TRBJ2-5; D is unclear. The CDR3 runs 12 residues. Trimming shortened V by 1 base and J by 4 bases, and 4 bases separated the two germline ends. Germline V gene data show CDR1 as SNHLY and CDR2 as FYNNEI. The CDR3 is CASSEVVETQYF. CDR3 DNA sequence: TGTGCCAGCAGTGAAGTAGTAGAGACCCAGTACTTC.

The chain recombines TRBV25-1 with TRBJ1-4, with 7 bases aligning to TRBD1. Looked up from germline, CDR1 is MGHDK and CDR2 is SYGVNS. V shed 8 bases and J 9 bases; nucleotides not matched to a gene: 15. The CDR3 length is 15 residues. The CDR3 here is CASSPQGRGVKKLFF. The CDR3, as DNA: TGTGCCAGCTCACCACAGGGGCGCGGCGTTAAAAAACTGTTTTTT.

Comments on this clonotype: With a much larger clone just one base away, this may be a read error. J is TRBJ2-7 and V is TRBV7-9; 10 bases align to TRBD1. This CDR3 region has 13 residues. The germline V gene encodes CDR1 SEHNR and CDR2 FQNEAQ (reference sequence). Losses at the gene ends were 5 bases for V and 7 bases for J; bases not matched to a gene: 5. The CDR3, as DNA: TGTGCCAGCAGCAGACAGGGGGCGCTTGAGCAGTACTTC. Amino acids: CASSRQGALEQYF.

This clonotype was seen many times. CDR3 DNA sequence: TGCGCCAGCAGTGAGTCGAGTGGGCTTGAGACCCAGTACTTC. Translation gives CASSESSGLETQYF. The chain joins TRBV10-1 to TRBJ2-5; D remains ambiguous. Germline V gene data show CDR1 as WNHNN and CDR2 as SYGVQD (reference sequence). V was pared by 0 bases and J by 5 bases, with 10 bases between. The CDR3 has 14 amino acids.

The chain uses TRBV2 and TRBJ1-2; TRBD1 matches 8 bases. The CDR3 is 13 amino acids. Per germline, CDR1 SNHLY and CDR2 FYNNEI. V shed 2 bases and J 8 bases; nucleotides not matched to a gene: 4. The CDR3 reads CASSELRGRGYTF. The CDR3 DNA is TGTGCCAGCAGTGAACTCAGGGGGCGAGGCTACACCTTC.

This clonotype was seen at least ten times. This chain connects TRBV7-2 to TRBJ2-5; 8 bases are shared with TRBD1. The germline CDR1 and CDR2 sequences are SGHTA and FQGNSA. V lost 7 bases, J lost 4 bases, and 14 bases stayed unmatched. This CDR3 has 16 residues. CDR3 protein: CASNKAGGAGSETQYF. As DNA, the CDR3 is TGTGCCAGCAACAAGGCAGGGGGCGCAGGTTCAGAGACCCAGTACTTC. The variable domain in full, with the rest retrieved from reference TRBV7-2 and TRBJ2-5, is GAGVSQSPSNKVTEKGKDVELRCDPISGHTALYWYRQSLGQGLEFLIYFQGNSAPDKSGLPSDRFSAERTGGSVSTLTIQRTQQEDSAVYLCASNKAGGAGSETQYFGPGTRLLVL.

This clonotype was picked up a small number of times. This chain connects TRBV2 to TRBJ2-2; 14 bases align to TRBD2. The length of the CDR3 is 15 residues. After removal of 8 bases from V and 5 bases from J, the junction contained 4 bases not matched to a gene. Germline CDR1 SNHLY, CDR2 FYNNEI. CDR3 region: CASLRTSGRTGELFF. The DNA of the CDR3 is TGTGCCAGCTTAAGGACTAGCGGGAGGACCGGGGAGCTGTTTTTT.

This chain connects TRBV2 to TRBJ1-3; no clear D. The CDR3 consists of 12 residues. Trimming cost V 8 bases and J 2 bases, with 7 bases left between them. Germline CDR1 SNHLY, CDR2 FYNNEI. The CDR3 loop is CASFSAGNTIYF. The CDR3 nucleotides are TGTGCCAGCTTCTCAGCTGGAAACACCATATATTTT.

The sample holds a few counts of this clonotype. The CDR3: CASSDRVSDGYTF. Written as DNA, the CDR3 is TGTGCCAGCAGTGACAGGGTGTCGGATGGCTACACCTTC. This sequence joins TRBV25-1 and TRBJ1-2, with a possible D match to TRBD1 (5 bases). V was clipped by 3 bases and J by 6 bases, with 11 bases between them. This CDR3 region has 13 residues. The germline gives CDR1 MGHDK, CDR2 SYGVNS.

This clonotype was recorded many times. The rearrangement links TRBV20-1 to TRBJ2-7, with 9 bases lining up with TRBD2. Germline V lookup: CDR1 DFQATT, CDR2 SNEGSKA (reference sequence). CDR3 size: 13 residues. V trimming: 6 bases; J trimming: 0 bases; junction bases outside the gene matches: 3. CDR3 residues: CSARLADSYEQYF. CDR3 DNA sequence: TGCAGTGCAAGACTAGCGGACTCCTACGAGCAGTACTTC.

This sequence joins TRBV24-1 and TRBJ2-7; possibly TRBD1 or TRBD2 for D (5 bases each). The J call may be incorrect, as the DNA end agrees better with TRBJ2-1. The CDR3 length is 13 residues. Germline CDR1 reads KGHDR; CDR2 reads SFDVKD. The CDR3 is CATGTRGDNEQFF. CDR3 DNA sequence: TGTGCCACCGGGACCAGAGGGGACAATGAGCAGTTCTTC.

The chain carries TRBV10-2 and TRBJ1-4; no reliable D call. Germline lookup yields CDR1 WSHSY and CDR2 SAAADI. This CDR3 is built from 16 residues. Trimming left V 6 bases short and J 8 bases short, with 22 bases between. The chain's CDR3 is CASSHTPRRREEKLFF. In DNA form, the CDR3 reads TGCGCCAGCAGCCACACCCCCCGGCGAAGGGAGGAAAAACTGTTTTTT.

Notes on this clonotype: This may stem from a read error, because a much larger clone lies one nucleotide away. V gene TRBV2 combines with J gene TRBJ1-2, with D unclear. The CDR3 runs to 11 residues. Between the trimmed V and J ends, which lost 4 bases and 7 bases, there was a span of 7 bases. Per the germline V gene, CDR1 is SNHLY and CDR2 is FYNNEI. DNA for the CDR3: TGTGCCAGCAGTGGACACTGTGGCTACACCTTC. As protein: CASSGHCGYTF. Filled out from reference TRBV2 and TRBJ1-2, the complete variable domain reads EPEVTQTPSHQVTQMGQEVILRCVPISNHLYFYWYRQILGQKVEFLVSFYNNEISEKSEIFDDQFSVERPDGSNFTLKIRSTKLEDSAMYFCASSGHCGYTFGSGTRLTVV.

To note about this clonotype: The conserved phenylalanine or tryptophan normally closing the CDR3 is absent here, so this likely arose from a read error. The CDR3 spells CASSPRGAQDEQYL. The CDR3 coding sequence is TGTGCTAGCAGCCCACGGGGGGCTCAGGACGAGCAGTACCTC. The V and J genes are TRBV7-7 and TRBJ2-7; D perhaps matches TRBD2 (7 bases). This CDR3 comprises 14 residues. The germline V gene has CDR1 SSHAT and CDR2 FNYEAQ (reference sequence).

J is TRBJ1-1 and V is TRBV10-3; 7 positions match TRBD1. With V trimmed by 5 bases and J by 5 bases, 8 bases remained unmatched. This CDR3 is built from 14 residues. In germline, CDR1 is ENHRY, CDR2 SYGVKD. The CDR3 DNA follows: TGTGCCATCAGTTACGACAGGGCCTATACTGAAGCTTTCTTT. Translated, it gives CAISYDRAYTEAFF.

This sequence joins TRBV25-1 and TRBJ2-2; 11 positions agree with TRBD2. This CDR3 region has 17 residues. J gave up 5 bases and V 2 bases, and 7 bases lay outside the gene matches. Looked up from germline, CDR1 is MGHDK and CDR2 is SYGVNS. The CDR3 DNA sequence: TGTGCCAGCAGTGAAATCTCGACTAGCGGGAAGACCGGGGAGCTGTTTTTT. Amino acid sequence: CASSEISTSGKTGELFF.

V and J are TRBV6-4 and TRBJ2-2; possible D gene TRBD2, 5 bases. Germline V gives CDR1 MRHNA, CDR2 SNTAGT. This CDR3 contains 14 residues. V shed 5 bases and J shed 3 bases, with 10 bases lying between them. Written as DNA, the CDR3 is TGTGCCAGCAGTCGGGAACTGCACACCGGGGAGCTGTTTTTT. Translated: CASSRELHTGELFF.

This clonotype came up a few times. CDR3 DNA: TGTGCCACCAGCAGAGATCGGGTGGCGGGCGAGGAGACCCAGTACTTC. Translation gives CATSRDRVAGEETQYF. The J gene is TRBJ2-5, the V gene TRBV15, with a possible D match to TRBD2 (5 bases). The V gene lost 0 bases and the J gene lost 5 bases, with 16 bases spanning the gap. The germline gives CDR1 LNHNV, CDR2 YYDKDF (reference sequence). The CDR3 contains 16 residues.

Comment on this clonotype: An end of the junction differs from the germline gene, which may be a read error. CDR3 DNA: TGTGCCAGCAGCCCCCTTAGCGGGGGGTTTTCTTACGAGCCGTACTTC. Encoded protein: CASSPLSGGFSYEPYF. This rearrangement joins TRBV14 to TRBJ2-7, with 10 bases matching TRBD2. The CDR3 has 16 residues. Per the germline V gene, CDR1 is SGHDN and CDR2 is FVKESK.

The chain couples TRBV13 to TRBJ1-2; D ambiguous. The CDR3 loop spans 13 amino acids. With 5 bases removed from V and 7 bases from J, the gap between germline ends came to 14 bases. Germline CDR1 PRHDT, CDR2 FYEKMQ (reference sequence). CDR3 coding DNA: TGTGCCAGCAGCCCTACGCCCGGGGTTGGCTACACCTTC. Its translation is CASSPTPGVGYTF.